A single sample gave rise to the 29 T cell receptor beta chains below, sequenced in a study of blood T cell repertoires in COVID-19. Clones were sequenced by immunoSEQ multiplex PCR, and TCRdb holds only the in-frame ones, with some missing. The profile covers around 150,000 clones, with roughly 84% appearing a single time and 8.5% to 9% taken by the ten largest. Sequences were obtained from peripheral blood. The receptors come from a man aged 25-45 years with COVID-19, enrolled during active disease.

The V gene is TRBV29-1, the J gene TRBJ2-3, with 8 positions matching TRBD1. Germline-derived CDR1 and CDR2 are SQVTM and ANQGSEA. This CDR3 has 14 residues. V lost 6 bases to trimming and J lost 6 bases; unmatched junction nucleotides: 11. CDR3 nucleotide sequence: TGCAGCGTGCGAGGACAGGGAGTTGGTGATACGCAGTATTTT. It translates to CSVRGQGVGDTQYF.

The V call is TRBV10-3, the J call TRBJ1-1; D perhaps matches TRBD1 (6 bases). V lost 3 bases, J lost 10 bases, and 15 bases lay in between. Germline lookup yields CDR1 ENHRY and CDR2 SYGVKD. This CDR3 spans 13 amino acids. CDR3 loop: CAISDGGGVGAFF. DNA for the CDR3: TGTGCCATCAGTGATGGGGGCGGCGTGGGAGCTTTCTTT.

The chain combines TRBV6-5 with TRBJ2-5; perhaps TRBD2 as D (6 bases). The CDR3 spans 16 residues. Germline values: CDR1 MNHEY, CDR2 SVGAGI. Trimming took 3 bases from V and 4 from J, leaving 18 bases between them. The CDR3 region has the DNA TGTGCCAGCAGTTATGACCGACAGCGGGTGCGAGAGACCCAGTACTTC. Its protein is CASSYDRQRVRETQYF.

This chain links TRBV6-5 with TRBJ2-1; D unclear. Germline values: CDR1 MNHEY, CDR2 SVGAGI. CDR3 length: 11 residues. V was shortened by 5 bases and J by 9 bases, with 8 bases between the two germline ends. The CDR3 DNA is TGTGCCAGCAGTAGCAGGATTGAGCAGTTCTTC. As protein: CASSSRIEQFF.

This chain uses TRBV19 with TRBJ2-5, with 12 positions matching TRBD2. CDR1 and CDR2 from the germline V gene are LNHDA and SQIVND (reference sequence). The CDR3 length is 18 residues. The V segment lost 2 bases and the J segment 4 bases; nucleotides outside the gene matches: 11. The chain's CDR3 is CASSISGTSGRLGETQYF. As DNA, the CDR3 is TGTGCCAGTAGTATATCCGGGACTAGCGGGCGGCTCGGAGAGACCCAGTACTTC.

The V call is TRBV6-5, the J call TRBJ2-3; 9 bases are shared with TRBD1. V lost 6 bases, J lost 3 bases, and 4 bases stayed unmatched. CDR1 MNHEY and CDR2 SVGAGI come from the germline V gene. This CDR3 contains 14 residues. The DNA of the CDR3 is TGTGCCAGCAGAGAGGACAGGGGTACAGATACGCAGTATTTT. It is translated as CASREDRGTDTQYF.

This clone was recorded at least ten times. V usage is TRBV5-4 and J usage is TRBJ2-1; TRBD2 aligns across 8 bases. The CDR3 runs to 15 residues. After removal of 5 bases from V and 7 bases from J, the junction contained 11 bases not matched to a gene. CDR1 SGHNT and CDR2 YYREEE come from the germline V gene (reference sequence). The CDR3 spells CASSLTGTRYNEQFF. The DNA of the CDR3 is TGTGCCAGCAGTTTGACCGGGACTAGATATAATGAGCAGTTCTTC.

The chain links TRBV7-2 to TRBJ2-7, with TRBD1 matching 10 bases. The CDR3 runs 14 residues. V gave up 4 bases and J gave up 7 bases; unmatched junction bases: 7. Looked up from germline, CDR1 is SGHTA and CDR2 is FQGNSA. CDR3 sequence (DNA): TGTGCCAGCAGCTCGACAGGGGGCCCCTGGGAGCAGTACTTC. It codes for CASSSTGGPWEQYF.

Only one count was recorded for this clone. The J gene is TRBJ2-7, the V gene TRBV2, with TRBD1 identical over 7 bases. From germline, CDR1 is SNHLY and CDR2 FYNNEI. Trimming at V came to 6 bases and at J to 3 bases, leaving 8 bases not matched to a gene. The CDR3 loop spans 14 amino acids. CDR3 DNA sequence: TGTGCCAGCAGGCCGGACAGGTTCCGCTACGAGCAGTACTTC. Protein sequence: CASRPDRFRYEQYF.

This clone was detected only once. The chain uses TRBV27 and TRBJ2-1, with a possible D match to TRBD1 (6 bases). CDR1 and CDR2 (germline): MNHEY, SMNVEV (reference sequence). Trimming pared 8 bases from V and 4 bases from J, leaving 18 bases between. This CDR3 has 15 amino acids. The chain's CDR3 is CASLKKGETYNEQFF. DNA for the CDR3: TGTGCCAGCCTTAAGAAGGGGGAGACATACAATGAGCAGTTCTTC.

The CDR3, as DNA: TGTGCCAGCTCTCTACAGGGGAACACTGAAGCTTTCTTT. This gives the protein CASSLQGNTEAFF. The rearrangement joins TRBV18 to TRBJ1-1; weak D call: TRBD1 (6 bases). V was cut by 6 bases and J by 1 base, with 9 bases left in between. The CDR3 extends over 13 amino acids. From germline, CDR1 is KGHSH and CDR2 LQKENI.

The chain carries TRBV14 and TRBJ1-3; D remains ambiguous. The germline V and J ends were trimmed by 6 bases and 0 bases, with 6 bases remaining between them. This CDR3 region has 13 residues. Germline V gene lookup returns CDR1 SGHDN and CDR2 FVKESK. This chain's CDR3 is CASRQNSGNTIYF. DNA of the CDR3: TGTGCCAGCAGGCAGAACTCTGGAAACACCATATATTTT.

The chain has TRBV19 and TRBJ1-1; TRBD1 might be the D (6 bases). V was pared by 5 bases and J by 10 bases, with 17 bases between. The CDR3 is 13 amino acids. Germline loops: CDR1 LNHDA, CDR2 SQIVND (reference sequence). This chain's CDR3 is CASSAPSGTLAFF. The CDR3 region has the DNA TGTGCCAGTAGTGCCCCCTCCGGGACACTAGCTTTCTTT.

The V and J genes are TRBV9 and TRBJ2-1; possibly TRBD1 for D (5 bases). The CDR3 is made up of 13 amino acids. V lost 0 bases to trimming and J lost 6 bases, with 7 bases between them. The V gene's germline CDR1 is SGDLS and CDR2 YYNGEE. CDR3: CASSVAGRNEQFF. The CDR3 bases are TGTGCCAGCAGCGTAGCAGGGCGCAATGAGCAGTTCTTC.

V gene TRBV18 combines with J gene TRBJ1-1; D is unclear. Trimming shortened V by 4 bases and J by 5 bases, and 11 bases separated the two germline ends. The CDR3 has 13 residues. Germline CDR1 reads KGHSH; CDR2 reads LQKENI. CDR3 sequence (DNA): TGTGCCAGCTCACTAAATGGCCCTACTGAAGCTTTCTTT. Residues: CASSLNGPTEAFF.

The chain recombines TRBV19 with TRBJ1-5, with 8 nucleotides matching TRBD1. Germline V gene lookup returns CDR1 LNHDA and CDR2 SQIVND (reference sequence). The CDR3 is 15 residues long. The trim removed 3 bases at V and 7 bases at J, leaving 8 bases unmatched. CDR3 coding DNA: TGTGCCAGTAGTATTCAGACAGGGGCAGGGCAGCCCCAGCATTTT. It codes for CASSIQTGAGQPQHF.

The chain links TRBV5-6 to TRBJ2-7, with TRBD1 identical over 9 bases. Per germline, CDR1 SGHDT and CDR2 YYEEEE. The J segment lost 3 bases and the V segment lost 0 bases, leaving 1 base of the junction unmatched. The CDR3 contains 14 residues. The CDR3 reads CASSLDRGLYEQYF. The CDR3 region has the DNA TGTGCCAGCAGCTTGGACAGGGGGCTCTACGAGCAGTACTTC.

The chain employs TRBV28 and TRBJ2-6; D ambiguous. Trimming stripped 10 bases from V and 1 base from J, with 5 bases between. The V gene's germline CDR1 is MDHEN and CDR2 SYDVKM. The CDR3 totals 12 residues. CDR3 DNA sequence: TGTGCCACCCATTCTGGGGCCAACGTCCTGACTTTC. Amino acid sequence: CATHSGANVLTF.

The CDR3 reads CASSIYRGAYYEQYF. In DNA form, the CDR3 reads TGTGCCAGCAGCATCTACAGGGGGGCTTACTACGAGCAGTACTTC. J is TRBJ2-7 and V is TRBV5-6; 8 bases align to TRBD1. The CDR3 totals 15 residues. J was trimmed by 3 bases and V by 4 bases; bases with no gene match: 9. Germline assignment: CDR1 SGHDT and CDR2 YYEEEE.

The rearrangement joins TRBV4-1 to TRBJ2-1, with 8 bases matching TRBD1. The CDR3 covers 17 residues. The V gene's germline CDR1 is MGHRA and CDR2 YSYEKL. Unmatched junction bases numbered 6, after V lost 0 bases and J lost 2 bases. This CDR3 is CASSQESGQGTYNEQFF. The CDR3 DNA follows: TGCGCCAGCAGCCAAGAATCCGGACAGGGAACCTACAATGAGCAGTTCTTC.

V and J are TRBV18 and TRBJ2-2, with D unclear. The CDR3 sequence is 14 residues long. The germline CDR1 and CDR2 sequences are KGHSH and LQKENI. V was cut by 3 bases and J by 1 base, with 6 bases left in between. The CDR3 nucleotides read TGTGCCAGCTCACCTGTCCAGAACACCGGGGAGCTGTTTTTT. Encoded protein: CASSPVQNTGELFF.

The V and J genes are TRBV28 and TRBJ2-1; perhaps TRBD1 as D (6 bases). The CDR3 consists of 14 residues. V lost 2 bases to trimming and J lost 9 bases, with 14 bases between them. Germline CDR1 is MDHEN and CDR2 is SYDVKM. In DNA, the CDR3 is TGTGCCAGCAGTTTACCGCATCAGGGGACTGAGCAGTTCTTC. The encoded protein is CASSLPHQGTEQFF. The full variable domain, rest sourced from reference TRBV28 and TRBJ2-1, is DVKVTQSSRYLVKRTGEKVFLECVQDMDHENMFWYRQDPGLGLRLIYFSYDVKMKEKGDIPEGYSVSREKKERFSLILESASTNQTSMYLCASSLPHQGTEQFFGPGTRLTVL.

The V gene is TRBV28, the J gene TRBJ2-7; D might be TRBD1 (5 bases). The germline V gene encodes CDR1 MDHEN and CDR2 SYDVKM. This CDR3 contains 14 residues. V was clipped by 3 bases and J by 5 bases, with 14 bases between them. CDR3 bases: TGTGCCAGCAGTTTGTCGTCAGGGATCGACGAGCAGTACTTC. Translating it yields CASSLSSGIDEQYF.

The rearrangement uses TRBV9 and TRBJ1-3, with D hard to call. The CDR3 is 17 residues long. From germline, CDR1 is SGDLS and CDR2 YYNGEE. V lost 0 bases and J lost 4, with 17 bases in between. CDR3 loop: CASSVVARLRGGNTIYF. In DNA form, the CDR3 reads TGTGCCAGCAGCGTAGTCGCCCGACTCCGAGGGGGAAACACCATATATTTT.

The genes are TRBV6-6 and TRBJ2-1, with D possibly being TRBD1 (6 bases). The ends were cut back, 6 bases at V and 9 bases at J, with 15 bases in the middle. This CDR3 has 13 residues. Germline V gene sequence: CDR1 MNHNY, CDR2 SVGAGI (reference sequence). CDR3: CASSWAEGGEQFF. The CDR3 DNA reads as TGTGCCAGCAGCTGGGCCGAAGGGGGTGAGCAGTTCTTC.

This rearrangement joins TRBV6-5 to TRBJ2-1; TRBD2 aligns across 8 bases. The CDR3 has 15 residues. From germline, CDR1 is MNHEY and CDR2 SVGAGI. The V segment lost 4 bases and the J segment 4 bases; nucleotides outside the gene matches: 6. DNA for the CDR3: TGTGCCAGCAGTTTGGCCGGGGGGGGATACAATGAGCAGTTCTTC. Translated, it gives CASSLAGGGYNEQFF.

The chain recombines TRBV27 with TRBJ2-1; 8 bases are a match to TRBD2. The length of the CDR3 is 16 residues. With 3 bases clipped from V and 0 bases from J, the junction kept 4 bases outside the gene matches. The germline V gene has CDR1 MNHEY and CDR2 SMNVEV (reference sequence). The CDR3 here is CASSFGGTSSYNEQFF. DNA of the CDR3: TGTGCCAGCAGTTTTGGCGGGACTAGCTCCTACAATGAGCAGTTCTTC.

The V gene is TRBV28, the J gene TRBJ2-1; 9 bases are a match to TRBD2. The CDR3 length is 16 residues. Germline V lookup: CDR1 MDHEN, CDR2 SYDVKM. J was trimmed by 6 bases and V by 4 bases; bases with no gene match: 10. CDR3 nucleotides: TGTGCCAGCAGTTGGAGAGGCGGGAGGGCTGGCAATGAGCAGTTCTTC. Translating gives CASSWRGGRAGNEQFF.

The chain recombines TRBV5-4 with TRBJ2-1; 7 bases map to TRBD2. The V gene's germline CDR1 is SGHNT and CDR2 YYREEE (reference sequence). The CDR3 runs 15 residues. With 2 bases clipped from V and 0 bases from J, the junction kept 2 bases outside the gene matches. CDR3 bases: TGTGCCAGCAGCTTTTTAGCGGGCTCCTACAATGAGCAGTTCTTC. It yields the protein CASSFLAGSYNEQFF. Filled out from reference TRBV5-4 and TRBJ2-1, the complete variable domain reads ETGVTQSPTHLIKTRGQQVTLRCSSQSGHNTVSWYQQALGQGPQFIFQYYREEENGRGNFPPRFSGLQFPNYSSELNVNALELDDSALYLCASSFLAGSYNEQFFGPGTRLTVL.